This entry describes one TCR beta chain. As yet, its antigen is unknown. Trimming at V came to 6 bases and at J to 6 bases, leaving 13 bases not matched to a gene. This CDR3 has 17 amino acids. Germline values: CDR1 MDHEN, CDR2 SYDVKM. Intraepithelial and lamina propria lymphocytes were isolated from graft specimens. The data were produced by immunoSEQ multiplex PCR, yet TCRdb's version contains in-frame clones alone and is incomplete. Found here are more than 50,000 clones, under 90% of them singletons; the top ten hold about 1.6%. The sample originates from a study of graft-versus-host responses after intestinal transplantation. The study, taken as a whole, reports: GvH clones were identified in recipient marrow, with some first appearing in ileum or blood. Elevated graft-versus-host to host-versus-graft clonal ratios in allografts were recorded for patients with graft-donor T cell macrochimerism.

The sequence derives from a human patient who received an intestinal transplant, so some T cells may come from the graft donor. The specimen comprised ileum tissue, sampled around 350 days after transplant. The chain employs TRBV28 and TRBJ2-1; 11 bases agree with TRBD2. CDR3 sequence reads: CASSLIPSGRSINEQFF. The CDR3 nucleotides read TGTGCCAGCAGCTTAATCCCTAGCGGGAGGTCTATCAATGAGCAGTTCTTC.